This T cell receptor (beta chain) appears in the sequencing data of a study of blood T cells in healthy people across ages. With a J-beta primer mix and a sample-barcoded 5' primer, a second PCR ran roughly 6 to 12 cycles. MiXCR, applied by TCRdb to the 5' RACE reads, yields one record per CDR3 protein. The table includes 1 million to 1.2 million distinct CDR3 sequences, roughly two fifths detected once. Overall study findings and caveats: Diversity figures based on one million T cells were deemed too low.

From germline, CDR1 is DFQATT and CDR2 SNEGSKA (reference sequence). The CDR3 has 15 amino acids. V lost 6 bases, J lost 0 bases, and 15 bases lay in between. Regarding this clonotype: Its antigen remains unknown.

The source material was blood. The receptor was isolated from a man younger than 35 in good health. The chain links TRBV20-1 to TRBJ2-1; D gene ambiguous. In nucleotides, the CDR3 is TGCAGTGCACCCCGAGGCAGATACTCCTACAATGAGCAGTTCTTC. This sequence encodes CSAPRGRYSYNEQFF.